Listed here are 18 T cell receptor beta chains from one sample, sequenced in a study of T-cell memory formation after mild COVID-19. TCRdb re-called the 5' RACE reads with MiXCR, one entry per CDR3 protein. Of roughly 370,000 distinct CDR3 sequences in the sample, roughly 15% were seen once. Sequenced input: PBMCs or a T cell subset sorted from them (not recorded which). The receptors stem from a man aged 18 to 35 who had mild COVID-19 (a few samples of this study predate the infection). Cell type and time point are not known.

The chain employs TRBV29-1 and TRBJ2-1, with 8 nucleotides matching TRBD1. CDR1 and CDR2 from the germline V gene are SQVTM and ANQGSEA. The CDR3 is 14 amino acids. Trimming removed 2 bases from V and 6 bases from J; junction bases left unmatched: 6. CDR3 loop: CSVERTGLGNEQFF. In DNA form, the CDR3 reads TGCAGCGTTGAACGGACAGGGCTCGGCAATGAGCAGTTCTTC.

V and J are TRBV11-2 and TRBJ2-7, with 10 nucleotides matching TRBD1. The junction had 5 bases not matched to a gene; V was cut back by 1 base and J by 2 bases. This CDR3 contains 16 residues. CDR1 is SGHAT, CDR2 FQNNGV, per germline. This CDR3 reads CASSLGPGQGPYEQYV. The DNA of the CDR3 is TGTGCCAGCAGCTTAGGGCCGGGACAGGGGCCCTACGAGCAGTACGTC.

In its sample, this clonotype was seen a few times. The gene calls are TRBV7-2 and TRBJ1-2, with D perhaps matching TRBD1 (5 bases). Germline V lookup: CDR1 SGHTA, CDR2 FQGNSA. The CDR3 extends over 16 amino acids. Trimming took off 4 bases at V and 2 bases at J, with 17 bases between the two ends. Here the CDR3 DNA reads TGTGCCAGCAGCTCCCTCAGGGCAGGGATCAACTATGGCTACACCTTC. This sequence encodes CASSSLRAGINYGYTF. The whole variable domain, filled in from reference TRBV7-2 and TRBJ1-2, reads GAGVSQSPSNKVTEKGKDVELRCDPISGHTALYWYRQSLGQGLEFLIYFQGNSAPDKSGLPSDRFSAERTGGSVSTLTIQRTQQEDSAVYLCASSSLRAGINYGYTFGSGTRLTVV.

This clonotype showed up just a few times. V and J are TRBV7-2 and TRBJ2-6; D not resolved. Germline loops: CDR1 SGHTA, CDR2 FQGNSA. The CDR3 spans 18 residues. With 3 bases removed from V and 0 bases from J, the gap between germline ends came to 15 bases. The CDR3 here is CASSFSRSRVSGANVLTF. CDR3 sequence (DNA): TGTGCCAGCAGCTTCTCTAGAAGTAGGGTCTCTGGGGCCAACGTCCTGACTTTC.

V is TRBV5-1 and J is TRBJ2-3; 7 bases match TRBD1. Unmatched junction bases numbered 2, after V lost 0 bases and J lost 1 base. Germline V gene lookup returns CDR1 SGHRS and CDR2 YFSETQ. The CDR3 length is 15 residues. The CDR3 sequence is CASSLGGQGTDTQYF. The CDR3 DNA is TGCGCCAGCAGCTTGGGTGGACAGGGCACAGATACGCAGTATTTT.

This rearrangement joins TRBV4-1 to TRBJ1-2; 7 positions match TRBD1. The CDR3 runs 14 residues. Per germline, CDR1 MGHRA and CDR2 YSYEKL. V lost 6 bases and J lost 8; bases outside the gene matches: 12. CDR3 sequence reads: CASSPRTGPLGYTF. DNA of the CDR3: TGCGCCAGCAGTCCTCGGACAGGCCCCTTGGGCTACACCTTC.

This sequence joins TRBV20-1 and TRBJ2-3; either TRBD1 or TRBD2 may fit D (6 bases each). Deletions cut 1 base from V and 4 bases from J, with 18 bases between. Germline CDR1 and CDR2: DFQATT and SNEGSKA (reference sequence). This CDR3 comprises 16 residues. CDR3 region: CSARVLGGAWADTQYF. CDR3 sequence (DNA): TGCAGTGCTAGAGTACTGGGGGGCGCATGGGCAGATACGCAGTATTTT.

The CDR3 here is CASSGGPPALLWEQYF. For the CDR3, the DNA is TGCGCCAGCAGCGGCGGGCCTCCGGCCCTCCTCTGGGAGCAGTACTTC. This sequence joins TRBV5-1 and TRBJ2-7; possible D gene TRBD2, 5 bases. The CDR3 consists of 16 residues. Trimming removed 4 bases from V and 7 bases from J, with 24 bases in between. CDR1 is SGHRS, CDR2 YFSETQ, per germline.

Many counts were recorded for this clonotype. V usage is TRBV7-2 and J usage is TRBJ2-1; D is possibly TRBD1 or TRBD2 (6 bases each). The CDR3 is 17 amino acids. The germline V gene encodes CDR1 SGHTA and CDR2 FQGNSA. V was cut by 2 bases and J by 7 bases, with 21 bases left in between. The DNA for the CDR3 is TGTGCCAGCAGCTTATATAGGGGGGCTACCACTGGGAATGAGCAGTTCTTC. Its translation is CASSLYRGATTGNEQFF. Full variable domain (remainder filled in from reference TRBV7-2 and TRBJ2-1): GAGVSQSPSNKVTEKGKDVELRCDPISGHTALYWYRQSLGQGLEFLIYFQGNSAPDKSGLPSDRFSAERTGGSVSTLTIQRTQQEDSAVYLCASSLYRGATTGNEQFFGPGTRLTVL.

This chain links TRBV6-2 or TRBV6-3 with TRBJ2-1; D gene unclear. Per germline, CDR1 MNHEY and CDR2 SVGEGT. The CDR3 consists of 12 residues. The V end was cut by 5 bases, the J end by 4 bases, with 6 bases between. DNA for the CDR3: TGTGCCAGCAGTAAAATTTACAATGAGCAGTTCTTC. Translating gives CASSKIYNEQFF.

This chain links TRBV7-2 with TRBJ2-1; no definite D call. The CDR3 has 12 amino acids. V lost 2 bases, J lost 6 bases, and 5 bases lay in between. The germline V gene encodes CDR1 SGHTA and CDR2 FQGNSA. The CDR3 DNA reads TGTGCCAGCAGCTTATACTTCAATGAGCAGTTCTTC. Its translation is CASSLYFNEQFF.

The chain recombines TRBV7-3 with TRBJ2-1, with D tentatively TRBD2 (6 bases). This CDR3 has 13 residues. Between the trimmed V and J ends, which lost 7 bases and 8 bases, there was a span of 15 bases. The germline V gene encodes CDR1 SGHTA and CDR2 FQGTGA. This chain's CDR3 is CASTTGPGDEQFF. The CDR3 DNA sequence: TGTGCCAGCACCACGGGGCCGGGGGATGAGCAGTTCTTC.

The gene calls are TRBV28 and TRBJ2-1; 7 positions agree with TRBD2. CDR3 length: 13 amino acids. Germline values: CDR1 MDHEN, CDR2 SYDVKM. The ends lost 3 bases at V and 8 bases at J; junction bases unmatched: 4. DNA of the CDR3: TGTGCCAGCAGTTTCGTAGGGAGGGATGAGCAGTTCTTC. Residues: CASSFVGRDEQFF.

This rearrangement joins TRBV4-3 to TRBJ2-1; 9 bases are a match to TRBD2. The CDR3 has 19 residues. Trimming at V came to 3 bases and at J to 4 bases, leaving 16 bases not matched to a gene. The germline V gene has CDR1 LGHNA and CDR2 YSLEER. As DNA, the CDR3 is TGCGCCAGCAGCCAGAGGGCCCGAATTAGCGGGGGCCCTTACAATGAGCAGTTCTTC. Translated: CASSQRARISGGPYNEQFF.

The V call is TRBV7-2, the J call TRBJ1-2; D not resolved. Germline-derived CDR1 and CDR2 are SGHTA and FQGNSA. This CDR3 is 13 amino acids long. V was cut by 5 bases and J by 3 bases, with 10 bases left in between. CDR3 DNA sequence: TGTGCCAGCAGCGCGCAACGGCACTATGGCTACACCTTC. Amino acid sequence: CASSAQRHYGYTF. The variable domain in full, completed from reference TRBV7-2 and TRBJ1-2, reads GAGVSQSPSNKVTEKGKDVELRCDPISGHTALYWYRQSLGQGLEFLIYFQGNSAPDKSGLPSDRFSAERTGGSVSTLTIQRTQQEDSAVYLCASSAQRHYGYTFGSGTRLTVV.

This clonotype was counted a few times. This chain connects TRBV20-1 to TRBJ2-7; no reliable D call. The CDR3 totals 12 residues. Germline lookup yields CDR1 DFQATT and CDR2 SNEGSKA (reference sequence). V was pared by 5 bases and J by 0 bases, with 8 bases between. In DNA, the CDR3 is TGCAGTGCTGCCACGGCCTCCTACGAGCAGTACTTC. Its translation: CSAATASYEQYF.

The chain couples TRBV9 to TRBJ2-7, with 12 positions matching TRBD2. Germline CDR1 reads SGDLS; CDR2 reads YYNGEE. The V segment lost 2 bases and the J segment 0 bases; nucleotides outside the gene matches: 3. CDR3 length equals 16 residues. Here the CDR3 reads CASSVELAGGSYEQYV. CDR3 bases: TGTGCCAGCAGCGTCGAACTAGCGGGGGGCTCCTACGAGCAGTACGTC.

This rearrangement joins TRBV11-2 to TRBJ2-7, with a tentative D call TRBD2 (6 bases). V was shortened by 7 bases and J by 4 bases, with 14 bases between the two germline ends. The CDR3 extends over 13 amino acids. Germline V CDR1 and CDR2: SGHAT, FQNNGV. DNA of the CDR3: TGTGCCAGCACCAAGGGGAGCGGGTACGAGCAGTACGTC. Translation: CASTKGSGYEQYV.